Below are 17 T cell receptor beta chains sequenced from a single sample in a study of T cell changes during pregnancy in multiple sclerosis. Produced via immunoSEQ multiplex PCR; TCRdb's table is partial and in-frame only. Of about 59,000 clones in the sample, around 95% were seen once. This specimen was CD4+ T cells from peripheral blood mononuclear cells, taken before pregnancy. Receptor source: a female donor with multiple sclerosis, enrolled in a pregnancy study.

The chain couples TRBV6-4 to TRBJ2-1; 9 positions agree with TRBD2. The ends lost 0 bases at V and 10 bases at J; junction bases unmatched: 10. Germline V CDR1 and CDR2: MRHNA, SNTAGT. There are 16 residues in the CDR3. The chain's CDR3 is CASSDSLREGGSEQFF. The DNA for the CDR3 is TGTGCCAGCAGTGACTCGTTGCGGGAGGGAGGAAGCGAGCAGTTCTTC.

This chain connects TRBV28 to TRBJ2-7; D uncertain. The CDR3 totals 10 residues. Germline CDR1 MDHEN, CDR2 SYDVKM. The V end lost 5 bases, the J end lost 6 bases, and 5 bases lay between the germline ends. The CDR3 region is CASSKREQYF. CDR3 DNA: TGTGCCAGCAGTAAGCGCGAGCAGTACTTC.

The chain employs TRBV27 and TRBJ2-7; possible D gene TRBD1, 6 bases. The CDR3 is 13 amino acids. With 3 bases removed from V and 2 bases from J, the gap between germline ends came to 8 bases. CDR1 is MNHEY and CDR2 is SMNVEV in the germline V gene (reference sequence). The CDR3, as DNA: TGTGCCAGCAGTTTTGGGGGCACCTACGAGCAGTACTTC. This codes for CASSFGGTYEQYF.

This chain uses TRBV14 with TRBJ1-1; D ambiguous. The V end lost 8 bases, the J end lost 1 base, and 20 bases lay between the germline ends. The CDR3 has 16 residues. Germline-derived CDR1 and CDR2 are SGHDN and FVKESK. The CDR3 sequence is CASDPNWAGKNTEAFF. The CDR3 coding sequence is TGTGCCAGCGACCCGAACTGGGCGGGGAAGAACACTGAAGCTTTCTTT.

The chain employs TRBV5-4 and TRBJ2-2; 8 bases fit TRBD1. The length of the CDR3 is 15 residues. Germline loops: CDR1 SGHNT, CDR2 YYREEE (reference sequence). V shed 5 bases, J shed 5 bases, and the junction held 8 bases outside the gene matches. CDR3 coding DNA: TGTGCCAGCAGTTTTCCAGGGGGCGGGACCGGGGAGCTGTTTTTT. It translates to CASSFPGGGTGELFF.

CDR3 bases: TGTGCCAGCTGGGCGGGGGCAGGCACTAATGAAAAACTGTTTTTT. The encoded protein is CASWAGAGTNEKLFF. The V and J genes are TRBV7-9 and TRBJ1-4; D is perhaps TRBD1 (6 bases). Germline V lookup: CDR1 SEHNR, CDR2 FQNEAQ (reference sequence). This CDR3 region has 15 residues. The V end was cut by 8 bases, the J end by 2 bases, with 15 bases between.

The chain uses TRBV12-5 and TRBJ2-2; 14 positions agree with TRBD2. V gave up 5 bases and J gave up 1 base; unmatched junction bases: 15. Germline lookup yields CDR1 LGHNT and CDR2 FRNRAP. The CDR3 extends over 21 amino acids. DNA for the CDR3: TGTGCTAGTGGTAGCCACGGAAGACTAGCGGGAGGGCCCAAGAACACCGGGGAGCTGTTTTTT. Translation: CASGSHGRLAGGPKNTGELFF.

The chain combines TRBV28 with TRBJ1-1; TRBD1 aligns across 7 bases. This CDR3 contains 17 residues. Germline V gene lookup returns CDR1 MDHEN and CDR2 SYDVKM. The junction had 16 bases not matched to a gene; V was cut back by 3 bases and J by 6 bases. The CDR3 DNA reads TGTGCCAGCAGTTTTTGGCCTCAACCGAGGGGGCTGGCTGAAGCTTTCTTT. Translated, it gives CASSFWPQPRGLAEAFF.

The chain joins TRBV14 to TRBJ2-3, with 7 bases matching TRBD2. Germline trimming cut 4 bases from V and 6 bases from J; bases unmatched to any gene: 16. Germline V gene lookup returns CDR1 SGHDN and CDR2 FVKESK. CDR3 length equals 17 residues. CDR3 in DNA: TGTGCCAGCAGCCCCCGAACGCGGGCTGGCGGGGGTGATACGCAGTATTTT. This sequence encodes CASSPRTRAGGGDTQYF.

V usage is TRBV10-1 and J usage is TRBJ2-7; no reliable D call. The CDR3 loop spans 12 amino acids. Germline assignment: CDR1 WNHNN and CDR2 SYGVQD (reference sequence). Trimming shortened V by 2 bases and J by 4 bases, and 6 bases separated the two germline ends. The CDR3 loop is CASSEISYEQYF. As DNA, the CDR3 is TGCGCCAGCAGTGAGATTTCTTACGAGCAGTACTTC.

CDR3 loop: CASSVAFDNEQFF. CDR3 sequence (DNA): TGTGCCAGCAGCGTAGCTTTCGACAATGAGCAGTTCTTC. The chain is built from TRBV9 and TRBJ2-1, with D hard to call. Germline assignment: CDR1 SGDLS and CDR2 YYNGEE. V lost 0 bases and J lost 5, with 6 bases in between. This CDR3 is built from 13 residues.

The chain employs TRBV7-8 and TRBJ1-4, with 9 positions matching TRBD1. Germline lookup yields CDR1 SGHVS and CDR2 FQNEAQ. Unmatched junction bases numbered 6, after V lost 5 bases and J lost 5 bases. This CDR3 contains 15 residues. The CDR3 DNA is TGTGCCAGCAGCCTAAGACAGGGGGAGAATGAAAAACTGTTTTTT. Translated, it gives CASSLRQGENEKLFF.

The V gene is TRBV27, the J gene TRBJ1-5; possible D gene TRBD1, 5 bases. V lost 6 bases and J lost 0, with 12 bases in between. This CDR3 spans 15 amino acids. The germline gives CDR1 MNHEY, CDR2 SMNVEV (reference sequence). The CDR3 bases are TGTGCCAGCAGAGGAGGGACTCATAGCAATCAGCCCCAGCATTTT. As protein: CASRGGTHSNQPQHF.

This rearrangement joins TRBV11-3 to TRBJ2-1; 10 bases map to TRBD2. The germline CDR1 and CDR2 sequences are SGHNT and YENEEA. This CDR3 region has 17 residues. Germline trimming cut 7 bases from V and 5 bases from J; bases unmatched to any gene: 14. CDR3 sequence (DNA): TGTGCCAGCATCCCCCACACGGGACTAGCGCAGAACAATGAGCAGTTCTTC. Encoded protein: CASIPHTGLAQNNEQFF. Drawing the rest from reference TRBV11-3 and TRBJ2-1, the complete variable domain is EAGVVQSPRYKIIEKKQPVAFWCNPISGHNTLYWYLQNLGQGPELLIRYENEEAVDDSQLPKDRFSAERLKGVDSTLKIQPAELGDSAVYLCASIPHTGLAQNNEQFFGPGTRLTVL.

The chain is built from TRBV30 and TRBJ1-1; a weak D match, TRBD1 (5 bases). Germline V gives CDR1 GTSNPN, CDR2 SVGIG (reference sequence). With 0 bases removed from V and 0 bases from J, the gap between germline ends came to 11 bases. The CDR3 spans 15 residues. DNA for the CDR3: TGTGCCTGGAGTGTTCGGGGGAGTTTGAACACTGAAGCTTTCTTT. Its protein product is CAWSVRGSLNTEAFF.

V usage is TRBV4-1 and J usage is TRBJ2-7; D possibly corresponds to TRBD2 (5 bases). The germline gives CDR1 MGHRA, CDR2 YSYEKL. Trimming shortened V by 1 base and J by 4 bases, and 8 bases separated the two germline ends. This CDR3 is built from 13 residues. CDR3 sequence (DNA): TGCGCCAGCAGCCAAGTACCGGGGTACGAGCAGTACTTC. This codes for CASSQVPGYEQYF.

The CDR3 is CASSPRSGVYEQYF. CDR3 nucleotides: TGTGCCAGCAGCCCCCGTAGCGGGGTCTACGAGCAGTACTTC. The V and J genes are TRBV5-4 and TRBJ2-7, with TRBD2 identical over 8 bases. This CDR3 is built from 14 residues. Germline CDR1 is SGHNT and CDR2 is YYREEE (reference sequence). J gave up 3 bases and V 4 bases, and 6 bases lay outside the gene matches.